What follows is one TCR beta chain and its context. The sample is drawn from a study of OX40 agonist ivuxolimab in advanced cancers. The CDR3 contains 14 residues. Data came from immunoSEQ multiplex PCR; TCRdb stores just in-frame clones and leaves some out. The table lists 90,000 or so clones, approximately 92% of them singletons. The origin of this receptor is an adult with an advanced solid tumor such as melanoma, head and neck, liver or kidney cancer. The sample here was CD4+ or CD8+ T cells sorted from blood, taken in a trial of the OX40 agonist ivuxolimab. The chain has TRBV21-1 and TRBJ2-5; TRBD2, the table's D call, lacks a check against the DNA. TRBV21-1 is a recognized pseudogene. Here the CDR3 DNA reads TGTGCCAGCAGCAAGGGCCTCGGAGGAGAGACCCAGTACTTC. Residues: CASSKGLGGETQYF.